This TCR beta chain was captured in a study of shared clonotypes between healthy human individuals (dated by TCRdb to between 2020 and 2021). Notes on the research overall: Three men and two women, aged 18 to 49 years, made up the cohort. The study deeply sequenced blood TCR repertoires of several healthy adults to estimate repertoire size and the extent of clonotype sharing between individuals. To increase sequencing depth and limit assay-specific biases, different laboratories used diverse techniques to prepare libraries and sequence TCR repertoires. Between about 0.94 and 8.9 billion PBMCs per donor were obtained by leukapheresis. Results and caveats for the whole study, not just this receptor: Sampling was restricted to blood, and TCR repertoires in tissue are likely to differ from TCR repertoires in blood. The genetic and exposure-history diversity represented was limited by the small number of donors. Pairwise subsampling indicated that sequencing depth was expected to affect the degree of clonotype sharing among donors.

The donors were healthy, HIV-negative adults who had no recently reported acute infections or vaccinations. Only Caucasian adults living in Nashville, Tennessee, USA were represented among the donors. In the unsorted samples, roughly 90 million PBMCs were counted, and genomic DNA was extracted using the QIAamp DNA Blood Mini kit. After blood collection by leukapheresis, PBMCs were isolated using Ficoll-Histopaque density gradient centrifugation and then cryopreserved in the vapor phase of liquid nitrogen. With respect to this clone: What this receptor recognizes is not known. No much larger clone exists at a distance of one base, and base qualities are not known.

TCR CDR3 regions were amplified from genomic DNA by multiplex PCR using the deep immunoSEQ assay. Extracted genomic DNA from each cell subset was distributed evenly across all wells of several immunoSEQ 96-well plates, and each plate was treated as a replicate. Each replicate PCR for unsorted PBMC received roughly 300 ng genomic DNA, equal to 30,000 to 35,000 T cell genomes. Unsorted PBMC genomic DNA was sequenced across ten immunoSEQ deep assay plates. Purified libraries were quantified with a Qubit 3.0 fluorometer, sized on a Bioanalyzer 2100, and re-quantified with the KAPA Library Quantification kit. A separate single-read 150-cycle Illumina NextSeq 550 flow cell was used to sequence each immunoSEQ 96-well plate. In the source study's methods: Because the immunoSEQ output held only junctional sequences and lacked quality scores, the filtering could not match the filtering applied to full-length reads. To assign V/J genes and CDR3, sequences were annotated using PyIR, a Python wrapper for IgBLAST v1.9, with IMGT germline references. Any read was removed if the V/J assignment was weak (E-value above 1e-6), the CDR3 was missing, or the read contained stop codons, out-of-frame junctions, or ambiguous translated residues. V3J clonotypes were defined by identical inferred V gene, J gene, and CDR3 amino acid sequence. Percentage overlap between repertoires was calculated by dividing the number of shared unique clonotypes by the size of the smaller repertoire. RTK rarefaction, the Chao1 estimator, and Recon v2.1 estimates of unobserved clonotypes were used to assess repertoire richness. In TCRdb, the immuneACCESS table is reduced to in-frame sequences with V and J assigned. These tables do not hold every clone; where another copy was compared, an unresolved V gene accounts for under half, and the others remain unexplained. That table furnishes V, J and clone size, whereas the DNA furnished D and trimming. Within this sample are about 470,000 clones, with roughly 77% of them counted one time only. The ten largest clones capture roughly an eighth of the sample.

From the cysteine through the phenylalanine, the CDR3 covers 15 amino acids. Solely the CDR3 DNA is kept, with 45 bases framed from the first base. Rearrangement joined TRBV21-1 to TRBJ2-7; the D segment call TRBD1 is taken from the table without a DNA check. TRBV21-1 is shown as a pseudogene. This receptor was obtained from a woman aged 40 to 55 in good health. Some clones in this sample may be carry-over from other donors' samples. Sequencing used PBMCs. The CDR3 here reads CASSRHRGSDYEQYF. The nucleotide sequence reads TGTGCCAGCAGCAGACACAGGGGATCGGACTACGAGCAGTACTTC.